The rows below give T cell receptor delta chains drawn from one sample of a study of Vδ1+ human thymocytes. TCRdb re-analyzed the multiplex PCR reads via CATT. Found here are 80,000 or so delta-chain clones, around 35% of them singletons; the top ten hold 0.2% to 0.3%. Material: Vdelta1+ gamma-delta thymocytes from the thymus. These receptors were collected from a boy in the first two years of life who had congenital heart surgery. Both conserved end residues are part of each CDR3. Fields, in order: D gene, J gene, clone size, V gene, CDR3 protein, CDR3 DNA. D genes are given only for firm matches. A row's size may be missing; if present it is once, few, many or a size class.

>TRDD3|TRDJ1|.|TRDV1
CALGEPKGSHTGGYADKLIF
TGTGCTCTTGGGGAACCTAAGGGCTCCCATACTGGGGGATACGCCGATAAACTCATCTTT
>TRDD3|TRDJ1|.|TRDV1
CALGESNAWPSPTGGLYTDKLIF
TGTGCTCTTGGGGAGTCGAACGCGTGGCCTTCCCCAACTGGGGGACTGTACACCGATAAACTCATCTTT
>TRDD3|TRDJ1|.|TRDV1
CALGAFTFLPVLGPDKLIF
TGTGCTCTTGGGGCGTTCACGTTCCTGCCGGTACTGGGGCCCGATAAACTCATCTTT
>TRDD3|TRDJ1|.|TRDV1
CALGERVSYVQTGGYNLDKLIF
TGTGCTCTTGGGGAACGAGTTTCCTACGTCCAAACTGGGGGATATAACCTGGATAAACTCATCTTT
>TRDD3|TRDJ1|.|TRDV1
CALGELRGWGLRGTDKLIF
TGTGCTCTTGGGGAACTCAGGGGCTGGGGGCTACGCGGCACCGATAAACTCATCTTT
>TRDD3|TRDJ1|few|TRDV1
CALGEPRGKPDTPDKLIF
TGTGCTCTTGGGGAACCCCGAGGCAAGCCGGATACGCCCGATAAACTCATCTTT
>TRDD3|TRDJ1|.|TRDV1
CALGELTLGSRYWGTSHTDKLIF
TGTGCTCTTGGGGAACTTACCCTAGGGTCGCGGTACTGGGGAACCTCCCACACCGATAAACTCATCTTT
>.|TRDJ1|few|TRDV1
CALGEISVAPSKNKADKLIF
TGTGCTCTTGGGGAAATTTCCGTGGCGCCTTCTAAAAATAAGGCCGATAAACTCATCTTT
>.|TRDJ1|few|TRDV1
CALGELSPRTGKCDKLIF
TGTGCTCTTGGGGAACTATCCCCCCGTACTGGAAAATGCGATAAACTCATCTTT
>TRDD3|TRDJ1|few|TRDV2
CACVRSPGGSDLIPYTDKLIF
TGTGCCTGTGTGAGGTCGCCTGGGGGATCGGACCTCATCCCGTACACCGATAAACTCATCTTT
>.|TRDJ1|.|TRDV1
CALGATFLSGTDKLIF
TGTGCTCTTGGGGCAACTTTCTTGAGCGGGACCGATAAACTCATCTTT
>TRDD3|TRDJ1|.|TRDV1
CALGEAPSGGFAYTDKLIF
TGTGCTCTTGGGGAGGCCCCCTCTGGGGGATTCGCGTACACCGATAAACTCATCTTT
>TRDD3|TRDJ1|few|TRDV1
CALGELWMVEGIHRVTDKLIF
TGTGCTCTTGGGGAACTTTGGATGGTTGAGGGGATACACCGGGTCACCGATAAACTCATCTTT
>.|TRDJ1|.|TRDV1
CALGNRSPRNDYTDKLIF
TGTGCTCTTGGGAACAGGAGTCCGAGGAACGATTACACCGATAAACTCATCTTT
>.|TRDJ1|few|TRDV1
CALGELFLRGAGDNLLWSPTDKLIF
TGTGCTCTTGGGGAACTATTCCTACGTGGGGCTGGGGACAACCTCCTCTGGAGCCCCACCGATAAACTCATCTTT
>.|TRDJ1|few|TRDV1
CALGRVPIVYTDKLIF
TGTGCTCTTGGCCGGGTACCGATAGTGTACACCGATAAACTCATCTTT
>TRDD3|TRDJ1|.|TRDV2
CACDPASVWGIEMDTDKLIF
TGTGCCTGTGACCCAGCGTCGGTCTGGGGGATAGAGATGGACACCGATAAACTCATCTTT
>TRDD3|TRDJ1|.|TRDV1
CALGEGDWLGDSGADKLIF
TGTGCTCTTGGGGAAGGAGACTGGCTGGGGGATTCAGGGGCCGATAAACTCATCTTT
>.|TRDJ1|.|TRDV1
CALGEPPMTWYTDKLIF
TGTGCTCTTGGGGAACCTCCAATGACATGGTACACCGATAAACTCATCTTT
>.|TRDJ1|.|TRDV1
CALGERPLEDPWTDKLIF
TGTGCTCTTGGGGAAAGGCCCCTGGAGGATCCCTGGACCGATAAACTCATCTTT
>.|TRDJ1|few|TRDV2
CACAQPLGSYTDKLIF
TGTGCCTGTGCCCAGCCCCTGGGATCTTACACCGATAAACTCATCTTT
>TRDD3|TRDJ1|few|TRDV1
CALSMGDNSDKLIF
TGTGCTCTTTCAATGGGGGATAATAGCGATAAACTCATCTTT
>.|TRDJ1|few|TRDV1
CALGNRGLMGVRYTDKLIF
TGTGCTCTTGGGAACCGGGGCTTAATGGGGGTAAGGTACACCGATAAACTCATCTTT
>.|TRDJ1|.|TRDV1
CALGESPPDWRLSTDKLIF
TGTGCTCTTGGGGAATCCCCCCCCGACTGGCGCCTTTCCACCGATAAACTCATCTTT
>.|TRDJ1|.|TRDV1
CALGERPAVSVGAADKLIF
TGTGCTCTTGGGGAACGACCGGCCGTTAGTGTGGGGGCGGCCGATAAACTCATCTTT
>TRDD3|TRDJ1|.|TRDV1
CALGESPPLLGVLLPYTDKLTF
TGTGCTCTTGGGGAATCTCCACCCCTACTGGGGGTTTTGCTCCCGTACACCGATAAACTCACCTTT
>.|TRDJ1|.|TRDV1
CALGELTTGLGYDKLIF
TGTGCTCTTGGGGAACTCACTACTGGTCTGGGGTACGATAAACTCATCTTT
>.|TRDJ1|few|TRDV1
CALGENVFLMGSQGDQTDKLIF
TGTGCTCTTGGGGAAAATGTCTTTTTGATGGGGTCTCAGGGGGACCAAACCGATAAACTCATCTTT
>.|TRDJ1|few|TRDV1
CALGELRLPTSGGCLTDKLIF
TGTGCTCTTGGGGAACTTCGCCTTCCTACATCTGGGGGATGTCTCACCGATAAACTCATCTTT
>TRDD3|TRDJ1|.|TRDV2
CATLRAGGKLIF
TGTGCCACCCTTCGGGCTGGGGGTAAACTCATCTTT
>TRDD3|TRDJ1|few|TRDV1
CALGAGMVLQYWGMAYTDKLIF
TGTGCTCTTGGGGCCGGTATGGTCCTACAGTACTGGGGGATGGCGTACACCGATAAACTCATCTTT
>.|TRDJ1|.|TRDV1
CALGELTVGRVSNTDKLIF
TGTGCTCTTGGGGAACTTACCGTTGGCAGGGTCTCGAACACCGATAAACTCATCTTT
>TRDD2|TRDJ1|.|TRDV1
CALGASPSYGLGYRLVGKLIF
TGTGCTCTTGGGGCCTCGCCTTCCTACGGTTTGGGATATAGGCTCGTCGGAAAACTCATCTTT
>TRDD3|TRDJ1|.|TRDV1
CALGEPSRQRLGIREEGSYTDKLIF
TGTGCTCTTGGGGAACCTTCCCGTCAGAGGCTGGGGATACGAGAGGAGGGTAGTTACACCGATAAACTCATCTTT
>TRDD3|TRDJ1|.|TRDV1
CALGDRWGMALNTDKLIF
TGTGCTCTTGGGGACCGCTGGGGGATGGCTTTAAACACCGATAAACTCATCTTT
>TRDD3|TRDJ1|.|TRDV1
CALGERIPDWGMYTDKLIF
TGTGCTCTTGGGGAAAGGATTCCAGACTGGGGGATGTACACCGATAAACTCATCTTT
>.|TRDJ1|.|TRDV1
CALGEFPSAICGADKLIF
TGTGCTCTTGGGGAATTTCCGTCTGCGATTTGTGGCGCCGATAAACTCATCTTT
>.|TRDJ1|.|TRDV1
CALGAPPFLSYWWADKLIF
TGTGCTCTTGGGGCCCCCCCATTCCTATCCTACTGGTGGGCCGATAAACTCATCTTT
>TRDD3|TRDJ1|.|TRDV1
CALGETPGGWGIPVYTDKLIF
TGTGCTCTTGGGGAGACCCCTGGGGGCTGGGGGATACCCGTGTACACCGATAAACTCATCTTT
>.|TRDJ1|.|TRDV1
CALGEWASCTASYTDKLIF
TGTGCTCTTGGGGAATGGGCCTCATGTACTGCATCCTACACCGATAAACTCATCTTT
>TRDD3|TRDJ1|.|TRDV2
CACETLYWGITEERYTDKLIF
TGTGCCTGTGAAACACTCTACTGGGGGATAACCGAAGAGAGGTACACCGATAAACTCATCTTT
>TRDD3|TRDJ1|.|TRDV1
CALGEPWLSYWGRGGVTDKLIF
TGTGCTCTTGGGGAACCCTGGCTCTCGTACTGGGGGAGAGGGGGAGTCACCGATAAACTCATCTTT
>.|TRDJ1|few|TRDV1
CALGEISWCSLAQCFPGEPFLKLIF
TGTGCTCTTGGGGAAATCTCTTGGTGTTCCTTAGCACAATGCTTCCCTGGGGAGCCCTTTTTGAAACTCATCTTT
>TRDD3|TRDJ1|few|TRDV1
CALGELTPIPLPTRTGGYFVGTDKLIF
TGTGCTCTTGGGGAACTAACCCCCATCCCTCTTCCTACCCGTACTGGGGGATACTTCGTAGGCACCGATAAACTCATCTTT
>TRDD2|TRDJ1|.|TRDV1
CALGATPSCGLRGLSNKLIF
TGTGCTCTTGGGGCGACGCCTTCCTGCGGTTTACGGGGCTTATCGAATAAACTCATCTTT
>TRDD2|TRDJ1|.|TRDV1
CALGELGVPTLYWRPTDKLIF
TGTGCTCTTGGGGAACTAGGGGTTCCTACGCTTTACTGGAGACCTACCGATAAACTCATCTTT
>TRDD2|TRDJ1|few|TRDV1
CALGEPFLDTDKLIF
TGTGCTCTTGGGGAACCCTTCCTGGACACCGATAAACTCATCTTT
>TRDD3|TRDJ1|.|TRDV1
CALGELGPNHTHRGIRGRSDKLIF
TGTGCTCTTGGGGAACTAGGACCCAACCATACACACAGGGGGATACGCGGGAGGTCCGATAAACTCATCTTT
>TRDD3|TRDJ1|few|TRDV1
CALGEHSLTGGHALGTDKLIF
TGTGCTCTTGGGGAACACTCCCTTACTGGGGGGCACGCCTTGGGGACCGATAAACTCATCTTT
>TRDD3|TRDJ1|.|TRDV1
CALGEPLRGYKRGLIF
TGTGCTCTTGGGGAACCGCTGAGGGGATACAAGCGGGGGCTCATCTTT
>TRDD3|TRDJ1|.|TRDV1
CALGSTGPLLGDRYTDKLIF
TGTGCTCTTGGGTCCACGGGACCCCTACTGGGGGATCGGTACACCGATAAACTCATCTTT
>TRDD3|TRDJ1|few|TRDV1
CALGELSIWRAGGYEELIF
TGTGCTCTTGGGGAACTCTCCATTTGGAGAGCTGGGGGATACGAGGAGCTCATCTTT
>.|TRDJ1|.|TRDV1
CALGYLPYTDKLIF
TGTGCTCTTGGGTACCTACCCTACACCGATAAACTCATCTTT
>.|TRDJ1|once|TRDV1
CALAMPLLRPPKLIF
TGTGCTCTTGCCATGCCGCTCCTACGACCCCCTAAACTCATCTTT
>TRDD3|TRDJ1|.|TRDV2
CACDRLGDTDKLIF
TGTGCCTGCGACAGACTGGGGGACACCGATAAACTCATCTTT
>TRDD3|TRDJ1|few|TRDV1
CALGELRGIRSKLIF
TGTGCTCTTGGGGAACTTCGGGGGATACGGTCCAAACTCATCTTT
>TRDD3|TRDJ1|.|TRDV1
CALGISNGYLGDPADKLIF
TGTGCTCTTGGGATTTCTAACGGCTACCTGGGGGATCCGGCCGATAAACTCATCTTT
>.|TRDJ1|.|TRDV1
CALGEPRPSSSEGDERYDKLIF
TGTGCTCTTGGGGAACCTAGGCCTTCCTCCTCTGAGGGGGATGAGAGGTACGATAAACTCATCTTT
>.|TRDJ1|.|TRDV1
CALGLPPGDGYTDKLIF
TGTGCTCTTGGGCTTCCTCCGGGGGATGGGTACACCGATAAACTCATCTTT